The 14 T cell receptor beta chains given below trace back to one sample, sequenced in a study of a mutant IDH1 vaccine in newly diagnosed glioma. Some clones are missing from TCRdb's copy, which holds only in-frame ones; the method was immunoSEQ multiplex PCR. The sample lists roughly 34,000 clones, 65% to 80% occurring once. Time point here: baseline, week 1 (first vaccination visit). Treatment specified: pre-vaccination baseline after standard-of-care therapy. The sample was peripheral blood mononuclear cells (PBMCs), taken from a glioma patient treated with radiotherapy, temozolomide or both. These receptor sequences come from a man aged 45-65 years with glioma. Some clones in this sample may be carry-over from other donors' samples.

The chain combines TRBV27 with TRBJ2-5; the D gene is possibly TRBD2 (8 bases). The V gene lost 5 bases and the J gene lost 7 bases, with 20 bases spanning the gap. From germline, CDR1 is MNHEY and CDR2 SMNVEV (reference sequence). The CDR3 is 15 residues long. This CDR3 reads CASSPGGGPGGTQYF. For the CDR3, the DNA is TGTGCCAGCAGTCCGGGAGGGGGCCCCGGAGGGACCCAGTACTTC.

J is TRBJ2-2 and V is TRBV19; D is undetermined. Trimming cost V 6 bases and J 2 bases, with 7 bases left between them. The germline CDR1 and CDR2 sequences are LNHDA and SQIVND (reference sequence). CDR3 length: 13 residues. The CDR3 loop is CASRNHNTGELFF. CDR3 coding DNA: TGTGCCAGTAGAAATCACAACACCGGGGAGCTGTTTTTT. Looking up the rest from reference TRBV19 and TRBJ2-2 gives the full variable domain: DGGITQSPKYLFRKEGQNVTLSCEQNLNHDAMYWYRQDPGQGLRLIYYSQIVNDFQKGDIAEGYSVSREKKESFPLTVTSAQKNPTAFYLCASRNHNTGELFFGEGSRLTVL.

The chain couples TRBV19 to TRBJ2-1; 9 positions agree with TRBD2. Germline assignment: CDR1 LNHDA and CDR2 SQIVND (reference sequence). CDR3 length: 16 amino acids. The V gene end was trimmed by 0 bases and the J gene end by 8 bases; junction bases not matched to a gene: 8. CDR3 coding DNA: TGTGCCAGTAGTATAGATCGGGGCGGGAGGGCCGATGAGCAGTTCTTC. Translation gives CASSIDRGGRADEQFF.

The genes are TRBV29-1 and TRBJ1-2; TRBD1 might be the D (6 bases). Germline V gene lookup returns CDR1 SQVTM and CDR2 ANQGSEA. The V end was cut by 7 bases, the J end by 0 bases, with 12 bases between. The CDR3 spans 13 residues. The chain's CDR3 is CSDQTGANYGYTF. DNA of the CDR3: TGCAGCGACCAGACAGGAGCTAACTATGGCTACACCTTC.

This sequence joins TRBV30 and TRBJ2-3, with D maybe TRBD2 (5 bases). CDR3 size: 13 residues. Per germline, CDR1 GTSNPN and CDR2 SVGIG (reference sequence). Trimming took 4 bases from V and 3 from J, leaving 11 bases between them. The CDR3 sequence: CAWTELATDTQYF. In nucleotides, the CDR3 is TGTGCCTGGACGGAGCTAGCAACAGATACGCAGTATTTT.

The chain uses TRBV7-2 and TRBJ1-5, with 7 bases lining up with TRBD1. Per the germline V gene, CDR1 is SGHTA and CDR2 is FQGNSA. V was pared by 4 bases and J by 2 bases, with 5 bases of the junction left unmatched. The CDR3 length is 15 residues. The DNA for the CDR3 is TGTGCCAGCAGCTCCCAGGGGGGAGGCAATCAGCCCCAGCATTTT. Protein product: CASSSQGGGNQPQHF.

The chain joins TRBV7-9 to TRBJ1-1, with D unclear. Germline CDR1 SEHNR, CDR2 FQNEAQ (reference sequence). This CDR3 spans 12 amino acids. Trimming left V 2 bases short and J 5 bases short, with 6 bases between. The CDR3 region is CASSLYGTEAFF. The DNA for the CDR3 is TGTGCCAGCAGCTTATATGGGACTGAAGCTTTCTTT.

This rearrangement joins TRBV7-2 to TRBJ2-5, with 16 bases matching TRBD2. CDR1 and CDR2 (germline): SGHTA, FQGNSA. Trimming at V came to 5 bases and at J to 9 bases, leaving 9 bases not matched to a gene. CDR3 length: 16 amino acids. The CDR3 spells CASSRGLAGGGQSQYF. CDR3 nucleotides: TGTGCCAGCAGCCGGGGACTAGCGGGAGGGGGTCAGTCCCAGTACTTC.

The chain recombines TRBV5-6 with TRBJ2-3, with a tentative D call TRBD2 (8 bases). V gave up 4 bases and J gave up 2 bases, with 26 bases separating them. The CDR3 loop spans 19 amino acids. Germline V gives CDR1 SGHDT, CDR2 YYEEEE. The CDR3 DNA reads TGTGCCAGCAGCCCTCTTCTAAGGGGGCGGGGGGCTAACACAGATACGCAGTATTTT. Translated: CASSPLLRGRGANTDTQYF.

V gene TRBV7-8 combines with J gene TRBJ1-1, with D tentatively TRBD1 (5 bases). The length of the CDR3 is 13 residues. Deletions cut 0 bases from V and 6 bases from J, with 8 bases between. The V gene's germline CDR1 is SGHVS and CDR2 FQNEAQ. The DNA for the CDR3 is TGTGCCAGCAGCTTAGCCCCGGGGGCTGAAGCTTTCTTT. This gives the protein CASSLAPGAEAFF.

The rearrangement joins TRBV4-1 to TRBJ2-3, with 11 bases fitting TRBD1. This CDR3 contains 20 residues. CDR1 and CDR2 from the germline V gene are MGHRA and YSYEKL. V shed 1 base and J 1 base; nucleotides not matched to a gene: 13. The CDR3 sequence is CASSQGFRDRGEEGTDTQYF. The CDR3 DNA reads as TGCGCCAGCAGCCAAGGATTCCGGGACAGGGGGGAGGAGGGCACAGATACGCAGTATTTT.

The rearrangement joins TRBV9 to TRBJ1-2; D might be TRBD1 (5 bases). In germline, CDR1 is SGDLS, CDR2 YYNGEE. The germline V and J ends were trimmed by 1 base and 2 bases, with 9 bases remaining between them. This CDR3 has 14 residues. The CDR3 region is CASSVRGENYGYTF. The CDR3 DNA reads TGTGCCAGCAGCGTAAGAGGGGAAAACTATGGCTACACCTTC. Full variable domain (remainder filled in from reference TRBV9 and TRBJ1-2): DSGVTQTPKHLITATGQRVTLRCSPRSGDLSVYWYQQSLDQGLQFLIQYYNGEERAKGNILERFSAQQFPDLHSELNLSSLELGDSALYFCASSVRGENYGYTFGSGTRLTVV.

The chain recombines TRBV29-1 with TRBJ1-1; D is unclear. Germline V CDR1 and CDR2: SQVTM, ANQGSEA. V was clipped by 7 bases and J by 1 base, with 7 bases between them. The CDR3 is 11 residues long. The chain's CDR3 is CSGEKNTEAFF. The CDR3 nucleotides are TGCAGCGGGGAGAAGAACACTGAAGCTTTCTTT.

The genes are TRBV19 and TRBJ2-7; possible D gene TRBD1, 5 bases. Looked up from germline, CDR1 is LNHDA and CDR2 is SQIVND (reference sequence). The CDR3 sequence is 15 residues long. V was cut by 5 bases and J by 3 bases, with 17 bases left in between. The CDR3 nucleotides read TGTGCCAGTAGTCCCGGTCTGGGGCTTGGCTACGAGCAGTACTTC. It specifies CASSPGLGLGYEQYF.